Presented here are 5 T cell receptor beta chains from one specimen sequenced in a study of shared clonotypes between healthy human individuals. Naive CD8 populations comprised CD45RO-negative cells positively selected for CCR7, excluding terminally differentiated effector memory CD45RA+ cells. The assay was immunoSEQ multiplex PCR, and TCRdb's table has in-frame clones only and misses some. Of around 600,000 clones in the sample, roughly 98% were seen once. The sample comprised naive CD8+ T cells sorted from blood. The receptors here all came from a man between 25 and 39 years old in good health.

V gene TRBV15 combines with J gene TRBJ2-7; 9 bases are shared with TRBD1. J lost 2 bases, V lost 6 bases, and 5 bases had no gene match. This CDR3 has 14 amino acids. Germline CDR1 LNHNV, CDR2 YYDKDF (reference sequence). The CDR3 bases are TGTGCCACCAGGTCGGGACAGGGCACCTACGAGCAGTACTTC. Translated, it gives CATRSGQGTYEQYF.

The J gene is TRBJ2-3, the V gene TRBV9; no reliable D call. CDR3 length: 10 residues. Germline CDR1 SGDLS, CDR2 YYNGEE. V dropped 5 bases and J dropped 4 bases, with 2 bases sitting between them. This CDR3 reads CASRADTQYF. CDR3 nucleotide sequence: TGTGCCAGCAGGGCAGATACGCAGTATTTT.

The rearrangement uses TRBV5-1 and TRBJ1-1; 7 positions match TRBD1. Germline V gives CDR1 SGHRS, CDR2 YFSETQ. CDR3 size: 15 residues. V shed 3 bases and J 0 bases; nucleotides not matched to a gene: 5. The CDR3 loop is CASSSVQGMNTEAFF. Written as DNA, the CDR3 is TGCGCCAGCAGCTCAGTACAGGGGATGAACACTGAAGCTTTCTTT. The full variable domain, its missing parts supplied by reference TRBV5-1 and TRBJ1-1, is KAGVTQTPRYLIKTRGQQVTLSCSPISGHRSVSWYQQTPGQGLQFLFEYFSETQRNKGNFPGRFSGRQFSNSRSEMNVSTLELGDSALYLCASSSVQGMNTEAFFGQGTRLTVV.

The J gene is TRBJ2-1, the V gene TRBV19; 8 nucleotides match TRBD2. This CDR3 contains 15 residues. Trimming took 3 bases from V and 6 from J; bases not matched to a gene: 7. Germline-derived CDR1 and CDR2 are LNHDA and SQIVND (reference sequence). The CDR3 loop reads CASSIRSGGFNEQFF. Written as DNA, the CDR3 is TGTGCCAGTAGTATTAGGAGCGGGGGATTCAATGAGCAGTTCTTC. The entire variable domain, with the rest obtained from reference TRBV19 and TRBJ2-1, is as follows: DGGITQSPKYLFRKEGQNVTLSCEQNLNHDAMYWYRQDPGQGLRLIYYSQIVNDFQKGDIAEGYSVSREKKESFPLTVTSAQKNPTAFYLCASSIRSGGFNEQFFGPGTRLTVL.

The chain recombines TRBV11-2 with TRBJ2-7; D gene uncertain. The CDR3 sequence is 13 residues long. Trimming stripped 3 bases from V and 5 bases from J, with 11 bases between. In germline, CDR1 is SGHAT, CDR2 FQNNGV. Here the CDR3 reads CASSFEALDEQYF. The DNA for the CDR3 is TGTGCCAGCAGCTTCGAGGCCTTGGACGAGCAGTACTTC.